This T cell receptor (beta chain) is drawn from a study of blood T cell repertoires in COVID-19. Study context: Sample material is recorded as cDNA or gDNA derived from T cells, B-cell-depleted T cells, or PBMCs.

The V segment lost 4 bases and the J segment 0 bases; nucleotides outside the gene matches: 7. Germline CDR1 is SEHNR and CDR2 is FQNEAQ (reference sequence). This CDR3 spans 17 amino acids. The assay was immunoSEQ multiplex PCR, and TCRdb's table has in-frame clones only and misses some. This table has 160,000 or so clones, roughly 84% appearing once. This chain joins TRBV7-9 and TRBJ1-4; TRBD1 agrees at 8 bases. The source of this sequence is a man between 60 and 75 years old who had recovered from COVID-19. The sequencing sample was made of PBMCs or T cells enriched from blood (not recorded which). This CDR3 reads CASSSGQVTATNEKLFF. CDR3 sequence (DNA): TGTGCCAGCAGCTCGGGACAGGTGACAGCAACTAATGAAAAACTGTTTTTT. The full variable domain, completed using reference TRBV7-9 and TRBJ1-4, is DTGVSQNPRHKITKRGQNVTFRCDPISEHNRLYWYRQTLGQGPEFLTYFQNEAQLEKSRLLSDRFSAERPKGSFSTLEIQRTEQGDSAMYLCASSSGQVTATNEKLFFGSGTQLSVL.